The 10 T cell receptor beta chains reported below all come from one sample, sequenced in a study of breast tumors, draining lymph nodes, adjacent tissues. Axillary draining lymph nodes of breast cancer patients supplied the node samples. TCRdb reprocessed the multiplex PCR reads via MiXCR and lists one record per CDR3 protein. This sample has about 89,000 distinct CDR3 sequences; about 27% occur once, and the top ten carry roughly 8.1%. Sequenced: axillary lymph node tissue. The receptors come from a female donor with breast cancer. Some clones in this sample may be carry-over from other donors' samples.

The chain uses TRBV7-3 and TRBJ2-2; the D gene is possibly TRBD1 (5 bases). Between the trimmed V and J ends, which lost 3 bases and 1 base, there was a span of 9 bases. Germline lookup yields CDR1 SGHTA and CDR2 FQGTGA. The CDR3 has 15 amino acids. CDR3 sequence reads: CASSFGHMNTGELFF. DNA of the CDR3: TGTGCCAGCAGCTTCGGACACATGAACACCGGGGAGCTGTTTTTT.

The J gene is TRBJ1-1, the V gene TRBV3-1; D gene unclear. V lost 1 base and J 4 bases, leaving 7 bases between the germline ends. Germline assignment: CDR1 LGHDT and CDR2 YNNKEL (reference sequence). The CDR3 has 13 amino acids. The CDR3 region is CASSQGPATEAFF. CDR3 nucleotide sequence: TGTGCCAGCAGCCAAGGCCCAGCCACTGAAGCTTTCTTT. Together with reference TRBV3-1 and TRBJ1-1, the CDR3 gives the full variable domain: DTAVSQTPKYLVTQMGNDKSIKCEQNLGHDTMYWYKQDSKKFLKIMFSYNNKELIINETVPNRFSPKSPDKAHLNLHINSLELGDSAVYFCASSQGPATEAFFGQGTRLTVV.

This clonotype appeared many times. A much more abundant neighbour one base away suggests this may be a read error. The genes are TRBV7-9 and TRBJ1-2; perhaps TRBD1 as D (6 bases). CDR1 SEHNR and CDR2 FQNEAQ come from the germline V gene (reference sequence). The CDR3 extends over 15 amino acids. In DNA form, the CDR3 reads TGTGCCAGCACAGCGATGGGGGGGCAACTCTATGGCTACCCCTTC. It specifies CASTAMGGQLYGYPF. Full variable domain (missing parts from reference TRBV7-9 and TRBJ1-2): DTGVSQNPRHKITKRGQNVTFRCDPISEHNRLYWYRQTLGQGPEFLTYFQNEAQLEKSRLLSDRFSAERPKGSFSTLEIQRTEQGDSAMYLCASTAMGGQLYGYPFGSGTRLTVV.

This clonotype was detected many times. The chain uses TRBV30 and TRBJ2-1; weak D call: TRBD2 (6 bases). The germline V and J ends were trimmed by 3 bases and 9 bases, with 12 bases remaining between them. Germline CDR1 and CDR2: GTSNPN and SVGIG (reference sequence). The CDR3 runs 12 residues. CDR3 protein: CAWRGPEGEQFF. CDR3 coding DNA: TGTGCCTGGAGGGGCCCGGAGGGTGAGCAGTTCTTC. Drawing the rest from reference TRBV30 and TRBJ2-1, the complete variable domain is SQTIHQWPATLVQPVGSPLSLECTVEGTSNPNLYWYRQAAGRGLQLLFYSVGIGQISSEVPQNLSASRPQDRQFILSSKKLLLSDSGFYLCAWRGPEGEQFFGPGTRLTVL.

As concerns this clonotype: The final CDR3 position lacks the conserved phenylalanine or tryptophan, pointing to a likely read error. The limits of the CDR3 on the DNA are not certain, so only TCRdb's listed CDR3 is given. This sequence joins TRBV29-1 and TRBJ2-3; TRBD2, the table's D call, was not compared with the DNA. Germline V gene lookup returns CDR1 SQVTM and CDR2 ANQGSEA. The CDR3 length equals 10 residues, ends included. The CDR3 is CSVVTRRTDY.

Ten or more counts support this clonotype. The chain uses TRBV12-3 or TRBV12-4 and TRBJ2-7; D possibly corresponds to TRBD2 (6 bases). This CDR3 is 13 amino acids long. V lost 3 bases and J 3 bases, leaving 9 bases between the germline ends. CDR3 region: CASSFARDYEQYF. The CDR3, as DNA: TGTGCCAGCAGTTTCGCGCGGGACTACGAGCAGTACTTC.

V and J are TRBV7-2 and TRBJ2-7, with 10 bases fitting TRBD1. V was clipped by 6 bases and J by 3 bases; unmatched bases: 11. CDR1 and CDR2 from the germline V gene are SGHTA and FQGNSA. CDR3 length: 16 amino acids. CDR3 sequence: CASRGGRDRGGYEQYF. In DNA, the CDR3 is TGTGCCAGCAGAGGAGGCCGGGACAGGGGTGGCTACGAGCAGTACTTC. The full variable domain, with the rest looked up from reference TRBV7-2 and TRBJ2-7, is GAGVSQSPSNKVTEKGKDVELRCDPISGHTALYWYRQSLGQGLEFLIYFQGNSAPDKSGLPSDRFSAERTGGSVSTLTIQRTQQEDSAVYLCASRGGRDRGGYEQYFGPGTRLTVT.

This clonotype occurred many times. The chain employs TRBV6-6 and TRBJ2-5, with a possible D match to TRBD2 (5 bases). V dropped 0 bases and J dropped 2 bases, with 10 bases sitting between them. The CDR3 is 15 residues long. Germline CDR1 and CDR2: MNHNY and SVGAGI (reference sequence). The CDR3 region has the DNA TGTGCCAGCAGTTACTCGAGGACTGTGCAAGAGACCCAGTACTTC. Its translation is CASSYSRTVQETQYF.

This clonotype ranks as medium-sized. The chain is built from TRBV7-2 and TRBJ2-7; no definite D call. Germline CDR1 and CDR2: SGHTA and FQGNSA. V lost 0 bases and J lost 1, with 7 bases in between. The CDR3 has 14 residues. The CDR3 DNA sequence: TGTGCCAGCAGCTTAGCTTTTCGATCCTACGAGCAGTACTTC. As protein: CASSLAFRSYEQYF.

This clonotype was observed at least ten times. V and J are TRBV2 and TRBJ2-6, with no clear D. The V gene lost 6 bases and the J gene lost 0 bases, with 12 bases spanning the gap. The CDR3 extends over 16 amino acids. CDR1 is SNHLY, CDR2 FYNNEI, per germline. The CDR3 bases are TGTGCCAGCAGCCTGAGACACCCCTCTGGGGCCAACGTCCTGACTTTC. It yields the protein CASSLRHPSGANVLTF.